The source of this T cell receptor (beta chain) is a study of cytomegalovirus exposure and HLA in healthy donors. Vbeta (60) and Jbeta (13) primers were used in the PCR. The table came from immunoSEQ multiplex PCR; TCRdb's copy has only in-frame clones and leaves some out. This sample has 45,000 to 65,000 clones, with approximately 73% found just once. Note on this clone: Antigen specificity is unknown.

General study results and limits: The Asian-associated ancestry cluster reportedly had fewer N-insertions than the 666-donor mean in a later analysis. A later analysis showed that HLA-associated TCR beta chains had undergone more clonal expansion than equally common others. As immune exposure information, only CMV serostatus was available.

The sequence derives from a man aged 18 to 29 in good health and CMV-seronegative. Sequenced: PBMCs.

CDR3 loop: CASSLSGSGNTIYF. CDR3 DNA sequence: TGTGCCAGCAGTTTATCGGGGTCTGGAAACACCATATATTTT. The genes are TRBV28 and TRBJ1-3, with unresolved D. Trimming pared 1 base from V and 1 base from J, leaving 5 bases between. CDR3 length: 14 residues. Per germline, CDR1 MDHEN and CDR2 SYDVKM.